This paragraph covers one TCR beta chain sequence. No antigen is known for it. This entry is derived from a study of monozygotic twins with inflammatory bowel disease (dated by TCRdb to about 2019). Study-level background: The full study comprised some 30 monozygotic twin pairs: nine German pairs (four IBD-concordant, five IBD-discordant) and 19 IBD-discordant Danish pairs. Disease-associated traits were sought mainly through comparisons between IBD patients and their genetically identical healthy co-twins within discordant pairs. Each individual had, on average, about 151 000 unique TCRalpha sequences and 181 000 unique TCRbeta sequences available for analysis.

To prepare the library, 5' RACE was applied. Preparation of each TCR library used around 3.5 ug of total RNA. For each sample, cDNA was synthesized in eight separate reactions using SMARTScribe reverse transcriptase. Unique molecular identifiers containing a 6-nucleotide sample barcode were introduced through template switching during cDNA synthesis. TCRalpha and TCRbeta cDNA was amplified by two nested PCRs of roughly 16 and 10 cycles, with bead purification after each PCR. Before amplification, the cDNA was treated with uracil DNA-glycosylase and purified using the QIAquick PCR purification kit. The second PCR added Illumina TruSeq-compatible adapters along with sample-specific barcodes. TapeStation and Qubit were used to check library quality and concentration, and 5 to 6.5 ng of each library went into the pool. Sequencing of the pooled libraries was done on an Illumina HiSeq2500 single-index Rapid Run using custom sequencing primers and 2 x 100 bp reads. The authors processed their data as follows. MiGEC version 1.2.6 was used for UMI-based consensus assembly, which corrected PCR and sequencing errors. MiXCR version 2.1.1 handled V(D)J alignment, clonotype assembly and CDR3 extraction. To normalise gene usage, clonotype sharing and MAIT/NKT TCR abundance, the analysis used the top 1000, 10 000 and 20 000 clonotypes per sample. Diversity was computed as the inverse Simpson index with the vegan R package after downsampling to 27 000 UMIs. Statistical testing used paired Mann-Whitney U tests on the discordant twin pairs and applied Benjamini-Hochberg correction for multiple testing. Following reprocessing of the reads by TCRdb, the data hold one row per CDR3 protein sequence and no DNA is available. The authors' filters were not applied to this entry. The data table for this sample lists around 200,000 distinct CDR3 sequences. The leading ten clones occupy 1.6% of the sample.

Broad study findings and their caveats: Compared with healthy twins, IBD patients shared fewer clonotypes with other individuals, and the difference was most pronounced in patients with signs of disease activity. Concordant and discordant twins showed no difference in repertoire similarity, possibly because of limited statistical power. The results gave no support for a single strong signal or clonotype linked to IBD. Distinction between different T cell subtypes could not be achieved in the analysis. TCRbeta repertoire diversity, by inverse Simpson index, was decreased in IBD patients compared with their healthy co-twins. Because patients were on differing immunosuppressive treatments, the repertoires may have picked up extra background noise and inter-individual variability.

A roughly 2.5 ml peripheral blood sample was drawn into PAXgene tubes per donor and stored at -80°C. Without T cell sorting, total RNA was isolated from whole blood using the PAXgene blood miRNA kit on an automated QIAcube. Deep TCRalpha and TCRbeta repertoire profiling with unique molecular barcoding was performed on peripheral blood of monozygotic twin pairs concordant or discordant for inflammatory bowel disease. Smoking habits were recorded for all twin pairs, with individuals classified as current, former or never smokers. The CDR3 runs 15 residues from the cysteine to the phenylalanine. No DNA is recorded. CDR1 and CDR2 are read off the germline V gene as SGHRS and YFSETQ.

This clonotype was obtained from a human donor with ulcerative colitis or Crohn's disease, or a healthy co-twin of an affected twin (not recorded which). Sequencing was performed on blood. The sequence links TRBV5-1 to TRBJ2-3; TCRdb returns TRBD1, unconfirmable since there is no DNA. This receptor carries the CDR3 CASSSTGTAPDTQYF.